The rows below give T cell receptor beta chains drawn from one sample of a study of beta chain features in type 1 diabetes. Method: immunoSEQ multiplex PCR; TCRdb's copy keeps in-frame clones and lacks some. Of about 250,000 clones listed, 13% to 15% are singletons. Specimen: naive CD4+ T cells from blood. The receptors stem from a woman between 40 and 55 years old in good health. CDR3s include the opening cysteine and the closing phenylalanine or tryptophan.

v_call,j_call,cdr3_aa
TRBV11-2,TRBJ2-5,CASRSSSGGAGETQYF
TRBV2,TRBJ1-1,CASTFRGNTEAFF
TRBV29-1,TRBJ2-7,CSVNPGYEQYF
TRBV10-2,TRBJ2-3,CASSPGTRSLDTQYF
TRBV18,TRBJ2-5,CASSDRDSHLETQYF
TRBV9,TRBJ1-2,CASSVGQGALYGYTF
TRBV7-2,TRBJ2-3,CASSYLGDISLTQYF
TRBV27,TRBJ2-2,CASSLRQEYTGELFF
TRBV18,TRBJ2-3,CASSPRVQGAGTDTQYF
TRBV5-6,TRBJ1-3,CASSQLGLASGNTIYF
TRBV5-1,TRBJ1-1,CASSLSGVNTEAFF
TRBV13,TRBJ2-3,CASSLRISIGTDTQYF
TRBV11-1,TRBJ1-6,CASTGTDRAMTPLHF
TRBV14,TRBJ2-3,CASSQDRGGHTDTQYF
TRBV5-4,TRBJ1-1,CASSFNGARTEAFF
TRBV6-5,TRBJ2-1,CASSGTSSSYNEQFF
TRBV4-1,TRBJ2-1,CASSQPISSYNEQFF
TRBV6-5,TRBJ2-7,CASSYPGNEQYF
TRBV19,TRBJ2-3,CASSTRQGTQYF
TRBV28,TRBJ2-7,CASNTPGYEQYF
TRBV27,TRBJ2-3,CASISSGGPLHTQYF
TRBV6-1,TRBJ1-5,CASHTGEGNQPQHF
TRBV19,TRBJ2-7,CASSMTQGAAYEQYF
TRBV13,TRBJ2-7,CASSLAAGRSYEQYF
TRBV6-1,TRBJ1-2,CASSEGGRGYGYTF
TRBV7-6,TRBJ2-7,CASSDGQGGYEQYF
TRBV4-3,TRBJ2-2,CASSQDLRLAGTGELFF
TRBV19,TRBJ2-6,CASSTDRGRGFGANVLTF
TRBV6-4,TRBJ2-1,CASSSSGGAYEQFF
TRBV6-6,TRBJ1-5,CASTGQANQPQHF
TRBV5-1,TRBJ2-2,CASSLGRGDGELFF
TRBV6-5,TRBJ2-7,CASSYSGQGSYEQYF
TRBV7-8,TRBJ1-1,CASKRSMNTEAFF
TRBV5-1,TRBJ1-2,CASSVGTGTGTGYTF
TRBV7-2,TRBJ1-1,CASSLSTGGTEAFF
TRBV5-1,TRBJ1-4,CASSLLPGQANEKLFF
TRBV4-2,TRBJ2-5,CASSQAATLGETQYF
TRBV9,TRBJ2-7,CASSAGYEQYF
TRBV4-1,TRBJ2-7,CASSQDLAAPYEQYF
TRBV5-1,TRBJ2-1,CASAGGVSSYNEQFF
TRBV6-1,TRBJ1-5,CASSEVSRTWRNQPQHF
TRBV27,TRBJ1-2,CASSSGVSGYTF
TRBV4-1,TRBJ1-2,CASSQDSARDRVYGYTF
TRBV11-2,TRBJ1-2,CASRRIRRGNYGYTF
TRBV7-2,TRBJ1-1,CASSLQGTHNAEAFF
TRBV7-6,TRBJ1-2,CASSPMSGYGYTF
TRBV10-1,TRBJ2-7,CASSESPYEQYF
TRBV7-2,TRBJ1-6,CASSLTQGGNSPLHF
TRBV6-5,TRBJ2-5,CASPRQSGETQYF
TRBV4-1,TRBJ1-2,CASSVRDRGGYGYTF
TRBV25-1,TRBJ2-1,CASRGGSNNNEQFF
TRBV18,TRBJ2-1,CASSPPGNNEQFF
TRBV19,TRBJ1-1,CAITTGDSMNTEAFF
TRBV29-1,TRBJ1-1,CSVEVTGTGTEAFF
TRBV29-1,TRBJ2-2,CSGKGVGELFF
TRBV29-1,TRBJ1-5,CSVEDRTGQPQHF